One sample yielded the 22 T cell receptor beta chains listed below, sequenced in a study of T-cell memory formation after mild COVID-19. In TCRdb, the 5' RACE reads were re-called with MiXCR into one record per CDR3 protein. Of about 310,000 distinct CDR3 sequences in the sample, approximately 19% were seen once. Sequenced: PBMCs or a T cell subset sorted from them (not recorded which). The receptor set was obtained from a young man who had mild COVID-19 (a few samples of this study predate the infection). Cell type and time point are not known.

The chain recombines TRBV25-1 with TRBJ2-4, with D perhaps assigned TRBD1 or TRBD2 (5 bases each). CDR1 is MGHDK and CDR2 is SYGVNS in the germline V gene. V shed 6 bases and J shed 4 bases, with 16 bases lying between them. The CDR3 has 15 residues. Here the CDR3 DNA reads TGTGCCAGCAGCGAAACCGGGACCCCGAAAAACATTCAGTACTTC. Amino acid sequence: CASSETGTPKNIQYF. Full variable domain (outside the CDR3, taken from reference TRBV25-1 and TRBJ2-4): EADIYQTPRYLVIGTGKKITLECSQTMGHDKMYWYQQDPGMELHLIHYSYGVNSTEKGDLSSESTVSRIRTEHFPLTLESARPSHTSQYLCASSETGTPKNIQYFGAGTRLSVL.

The chain couples TRBV18 to TRBJ2-1; D may correspond to TRBD1 or TRBD2 (6 bases each). Germline V gene lookup returns CDR1 KGHSH and CDR2 LQKENI. The germline V and J ends were trimmed by 2 bases and 10 bases, with 18 bases remaining between them. The CDR3 contains 15 residues. Written as DNA, the CDR3 is TGTGCCAGCTCACCAGACACAGGGAGGATAGGGGAGCAGTTCTTC. Protein sequence: CASSPDTGRIGEQFF.

The chain has TRBV20-1 and TRBJ2-1; D possibly corresponds to TRBD1 (6 bases). Germline CDR1 and CDR2: DFQATT and SNEGSKA (reference sequence). This CDR3 region has 13 residues. Trimming shortened V by 5 bases and J by 2 bases, and 10 bases separated the two germline ends. The CDR3 reads CSAGAGAYNEQFF. Here the CDR3 DNA reads TGCAGTGCTGGAGCAGGGGCCTACAATGAGCAGTTCTTC.

This clonotype was detected once. The CDR3 sequence is CASSLRWRGNQPQHF. CDR3 in DNA: TGTGCCAGCAGTTTGCGGTGGAGGGGAAATCAGCCCCAGCATTTT. The chain has TRBV28 and TRBJ1-5; D perhaps matches TRBD1 (5 bases). Per germline, CDR1 MDHEN and CDR2 SYDVKM. V lost 3 bases and J 4 bases, leaving 13 bases between the germline ends. The CDR3 has 15 residues.

This clonotype was detected only a few times. The CDR3 protein is CASSLSETHTEAFF. The CDR3 DNA reads as TGTGCCAGCAGCTTATCCGAGACACACACTGAAGCTTTCTTT. The chain links TRBV7-3 to TRBJ1-1; D gene uncertain. Trimming pared 2 bases from V and 3 bases from J, leaving 10 bases between. The CDR3 is made up of 14 amino acids. CDR1 is SGHTA, CDR2 FQGTGA, per germline. The full variable domain, completed using reference TRBV7-3 and TRBJ1-1, is GAGVSQTPSNKVTEKGKYVELRCDPISGHTALYWYRQSLGQGPEFLIYFQGTGAADDSGLPNDRFFAVRPEGSVSTLKIQRTERGDSAVYLCASSLSETHTEAFFGQGTRLTVV.

This rearrangement joins TRBV4-1 to TRBJ2-7, with D possibly being TRBD1 (6 bases). The CDR3 sequence is 15 residues long. V lost 0 bases and J lost 4, with 13 bases in between. CDR1 and CDR2 (germline): MGHRA, YSYEKL. CDR3 sequence (DNA): TGCGCCAGCAGCCAAGATTTGGACAGCCTTTACGAGCAGTACTTC. It specifies CASSQDLDSLYEQYF.

This chain joins TRBV7-2 and TRBJ2-7, with D unclear. The V gene lost 5 bases and the J gene lost 3 bases, with 11 bases spanning the gap. The CDR3 length is 13 residues. The germline V gene has CDR1 SGHTA and CDR2 FQGNSA. The CDR3 DNA reads as TGTGCCAGCAGCATGACACCGAGCTACGAGCAGTACGTC. Amino acids: CASSMTPSYEQYV.

This clonotype was counted a few times. This chain uses TRBV4-1 with TRBJ2-1; 11 nucleotides line up with TRBD1. The CDR3 contains 16 residues. The V gene's germline CDR1 is MGHRA and CDR2 YSYEKL. With 5 bases clipped from V and 8 bases from J, the junction kept 11 bases outside the gene matches. CDR3 coding DNA: TGCGCCAGCAGCGGGCCTGGACAGGGGGCTTCGGATGAGCAGTTCTTC. As protein: CASSGPGQGASDEQFF.

This rearrangement joins TRBV7-9 to TRBJ2-7; 11 bases agree with TRBD2. The junction had 6 bases not matched to a gene; V was cut back by 1 base and J by 13 bases. The V gene's germline CDR1 is SEHNR and CDR2 FQNEAQ (reference sequence). CDR3 length: 13 residues. The DNA of the CDR3 is TGTGCCAGCAGCTTAGGACAGGGACTAGCGGCTTACTTC. It specifies CASSLGQGLAAYF.

The rearrangement links TRBV7-3 to TRBJ2-1, with 10 positions matching TRBD1. From germline, CDR1 is SGHTA and CDR2 FQGTGA. This CDR3 comprises 15 residues. Trimming took 7 bases from V and 8 from J; bases not matched to a gene: 11. CDR3 in DNA: TGTGCCAGCACCTCAAGAGGGACAGGGGTGGATGAGCAGTTCTTC. As protein: CASTSRGTGVDEQFF.

The CDR3: CASSGSRVVGGNTIYF. The CDR3 nucleotides read TGTGCCAGCAGCGGATCTAGGGTTGTGGGTGGAAACACCATATATTTT. The chain employs TRBV7-9 and TRBJ1-3, with no clear D. The V gene lost 5 bases and the J gene lost 3 bases, with 17 bases spanning the gap. Germline V gene data show CDR1 as SEHNR and CDR2 as FQNEAQ (reference sequence). The CDR3 consists of 16 residues.

The chain joins TRBV4-3 to TRBJ2-2; D not certain. Germline lookup yields CDR1 LGHNA and CDR2 YSLEER. V lost 3 bases and J lost 1, with 9 bases in between. The CDR3 has 15 amino acids. CDR3 DNA: TGCGCCAGCAGCCAGGAGACTTGGAACACCGGGGAGCTGTTTTTT. Translating gives CASSQETWNTGELFF.

The sample holds many counts of this clonotype. J is TRBJ2-7 and V is TRBV19; D not certain. The CDR3 is 17 amino acids. V was shortened by 3 bases and J by 10 bases, with 28 bases between the two germline ends. CDR1 and CDR2 (germline): LNHDA, SQIVND (reference sequence). The CDR3 sequence is CASSMFSEERPLRKQYF. CDR3 DNA sequence: TGTGCCAGTAGTATGTTTTCTGAGGAACGGCCCCTAAGGAAACAGTACTTC.

This clonotype was observed a few times. The V gene is TRBV20-1, the J gene TRBJ2-3; 15 nucleotides line up with TRBD2. The CDR3 has 19 residues. The germline CDR1 and CDR2 sequences are DFQATT and SNEGSKA (reference sequence). V gave up 1 base and J gave up 6 bases; unmatched junction bases: 14. The CDR3 protein is CSARGGTSGGFSQLDTQYF. The CDR3 nucleotides are TGCAGTGCTAGAGGAGGGACTAGCGGGGGGTTTTCGCAACTTGATACGCAGTATTTT.

The V and J genes are TRBV7-6 and TRBJ1-5, with TRBD1 matching over 9 bases. Germline V CDR1 and CDR2: SGHVS, FNYEAQ. Germline trimming cut 2 bases from V and 6 bases from J; bases unmatched to any gene: 5. The CDR3 has 15 amino acids. The CDR3 region is CASSLLGQGGQPQHF. The CDR3 region has the DNA TGTGCCAGCAGCTTATTGGGACAGGGCGGTCAGCCCCAGCATTTT.

This clonotype was found a few times. The chain uses TRBV11-2 and TRBJ2-2; no reliable D call. Germline CDR1 and CDR2: SGHAT and FQNNGV. The CDR3 loop spans 14 amino acids. Trimming took off 4 bases at V and 3 bases at J, with 9 bases between the two ends. The CDR3: CASSWSRDTGELFF. CDR3 nucleotide sequence: TGTGCCAGCAGCTGGTCGAGAGACACCGGGGAGCTGTTTTTT. The whole variable domain, filled in from reference TRBV11-2 and TRBJ2-2, reads EAGVAQSPRYKIIEKRQSVAFWCNPISGHATLYWYQQILGQGPKLLIQFQNNGVVDDSQLPKDRFSAERLKGVDSTLKIQPAKLEDSAVYLCASSWSRDTGELFFGEGSRLTVL.

This clonotype was counted only a few times. V and J are TRBV7-9 and TRBJ1-2; D is unresolved. The CDR3 length is 14 residues. Trimming cost V 2 bases and J 2 bases, with 9 bases left between them. Germline V gene sequence: CDR1 SEHNR, CDR2 FQNEAQ (reference sequence). The CDR3 DNA is TGTGCCAGCAGCTTAATCGCCGACAACTATGGCTACACCTTC. Its protein is CASSLIADNYGYTF.

The chain carries TRBV5-4 and TRBJ2-2; the match to TRBD1 covers 7 bases. After removal of 2 bases from V and 4 bases from J, the junction contained 8 bases not matched to a gene. The CDR3 contains 16 residues. Germline V gives CDR1 SGHNT, CDR2 YYREEE (reference sequence). Here the CDR3 reads CASSFEGARGTGELFF. The CDR3 DNA is TGTGCCAGCAGCTTTGAGGGGGCGCGAGGCACCGGGGAGCTGTTTTTT.

This clonotype has only a few counts. The chain combines TRBV6-5 with TRBJ1-4, with D possibly TRBD1 on 5 matching bases. From germline, CDR1 is MNHEY and CDR2 SVGAGI. This CDR3 has 16 residues. Trimming left V 0 bases short and J 5 bases short, with 13 bases between. The CDR3 loop is CASSYSRGLRNEKLFF. The CDR3 nucleotides read TGTGCCAGCAGTTACTCAAGGGGACTGAGAAATGAAAAACTGTTTTTT.

This clonotype was seen a handful of times. V and J are TRBV27 and TRBJ2-7; 8 bases agree with TRBD1. CDR3 length: 14 amino acids. Germline CDR1 reads MNHEY; CDR2 reads SMNVEV (reference sequence). Unmatched junction bases numbered 4, after V lost 6 bases and J lost 0 bases. The DNA of the CDR3 is TGTGCCAGCAGGGACAGGGTTTCCTCCTACGAGCAGTACTTC. Protein: CASRDRVSSYEQYF.

This clonotype was counted ten times or more. The chain employs TRBV7-2 and TRBJ2-3, with D hard to call. V lost 5 bases and J lost 1, with 16 bases in between. Germline V gives CDR1 SGHTA, CDR2 FQGNSA. This CDR3 comprises 16 residues. The CDR3 nucleotides read TGTGCCAGCAGCCCGTTGAATGTGGTGGGCACAGATACGCAGTATTTT. It translates to CASSPLNVVGTDTQYF.

This sequence joins TRBV5-1 and TRBJ1-1; D possibly corresponds to TRBD1 (5 bases). The CDR3 is 14 amino acids. The V end was cut by 0 bases, the J end by 4 bases, with 10 bases between. Per germline, CDR1 SGHRS and CDR2 YFSETQ. This CDR3 reads CASSLVGASTEAFF. The CDR3 bases are TGCGCCAGCAGCTTGGTAGGGGCCAGCACTGAAGCTTTCTTT. Complete variable domain (other parts from reference TRBV5-1 and TRBJ1-1): KAGVTQTPRYLIKTRGQQVTLSCSPISGHRSVSWYQQTPGQGLQFLFEYFSETQRNKGNFPGRFSGRQFSNSRSEMNVSTLELGDSALYLCASSLVGASTEAFFGQGTRLTVV.